The 13 T cell receptor beta chains given below trace back to one sample, sequenced in a study of blood T cell repertoires in COVID-19. Clones were sequenced by immunoSEQ multiplex PCR, and TCRdb holds only the in-frame ones, with some missing. The table lists about 40,000 clones, about 88% of them singletons. The specimen sequenced was peripheral blood. The receptors were gathered from a man over 45 in a cohort sampled during active COVID-19.

The chain links TRBV27 to TRBJ2-7; D gene uncertain. This CDR3 spans 13 amino acids. V lost 9 bases to trimming and J lost 0 bases, with 12 bases between them. Per the germline V gene, CDR1 is MNHEY and CDR2 is SMNVEV (reference sequence). The CDR3 bases are TGTGCCAGTCGGTCCCTGAGCTCCTACGAGCAGTACGTC. This translates into CASRSLSSYEQYV.

As concerns this clone: The germline gene is not matched at one end of the junction; a read error may be the cause. Other DNA sequences from this sample encode an identical CDR3 as well. The chain employs TRBV27 and TRBJ1-1, with a tentative D call TRBD1 (5 bases). The CDR3 spans 14 residues. The germline V gene encodes CDR1 MNHEY and CDR2 SMNVEV (reference sequence). In DNA form, the CDR3 reads TGTGCCAGCAGCTTACAGGCCATGAACACCGAAGCTTTCTTT. Translating gives CASSLQAMNTEAFF.

The rearrangement links TRBV6-2 or TRBV6-3 to TRBJ2-7; D gene unclear. The CDR3 extends over 11 amino acids. Germline V gene data show CDR1 as MNHEY and CDR2 as SVGEGT. V lost 5 bases, J lost 4 bases, and 6 bases lay in between. CDR3 loop: CASSRRYEQYF. In DNA, the CDR3 is TGTGCCAGCAGTCGGAGATACGAGCAGTACTTC.

This chain connects TRBV19 to TRBJ2-7, with TRBD1 identical over 9 bases. The germline V gene has CDR1 LNHDA and CDR2 SQIVND (reference sequence). The CDR3 extends over 16 amino acids. The trim removed 4 bases at V and 2 bases at J, leaving 9 bases unmatched. Here the CDR3 DNA reads TGTGCCAGTAGTACAAACAGGGGGCTAAATGCCTACGAGCAGTACTTC. It translates to CASSTNRGLNAYEQYF. Variable domain in full (rest from reference TRBV19 and TRBJ2-7): DGGITQSPKYLFRKEGQNVTLSCEQNLNHDAMYWYRQDPGQGLRLIYYSQIVNDFQKGDIAEGYSVSREKKESFPLTVTSAQKNPTAFYLCASSTNRGLNAYEQYFGPGTRLTVT.

This clone was seen a few times. The chain couples TRBV7-6 to TRBJ1-2, with 12 bases that match TRBD1. The CDR3 loop spans 15 amino acids. The germline V gene encodes CDR1 SGHVS and CDR2 FNYEAQ. The trim removed 5 bases at V and 3 bases at J, leaving 4 bases unmatched. The CDR3 reads CASSGGTGGDYGYTF. The CDR3 DNA is TGTGCCAGCAGCGGCGGGACAGGGGGCGACTATGGCTACACCTTC.

This clone was found many times. The chain carries TRBV29-1 and TRBJ1-2; D uncertain. The CDR3 extends over 17 amino acids. Germline CDR1 and CDR2: SQVTM and ANQGSEA. Trimming shortened V by 0 bases and J by 0 bases, and 17 bases separated the two germline ends. CDR3 nucleotide sequence: TGCAGCGTTGAAGATCCACGCACTCATAAAGCTAACTATGGCTACACCTTC. Translated: CSVEDPRTHKANYGYTF. Together with reference TRBV29-1 and TRBJ1-2, the CDR3 gives the full variable domain: SAVISQKPSRDICQRGTSLTIQCQVDSQVTMMFWYRQQPGQSLTLIATANQGSEATYESGFVIDKFPISRPNLTFSTLTVSNMSPEDSSIYLCSVEDPRTHKANYGYTFGSGTRLTVV.

V is TRBV5-6 and J is TRBJ2-3, with a tentative D call TRBD2 (6 bases). CDR3 length equals 14 residues. The germline V and J ends were trimmed by 5 bases and 0 bases, with 10 bases remaining between them. Germline values: CDR1 SGHDT, CDR2 YYEEEE. The CDR3 DNA reads TGTGCCAGCAGTCGCGGGACTAGCACAGATACGCAGTATTTT. Protein product: CASSRGTSTDTQYF.

This chain links TRBV11-3 with TRBJ2-3, with 9 bases lining up with TRBD1. CDR3 size: 16 residues. Germline V gives CDR1 SGHNT, CDR2 YENEEA. V lost 5 bases to trimming and J lost 1 base; unmatched junction nucleotides: 7. Here the CDR3 reads CASSLGTGWGTDTQYF. CDR3 nucleotide sequence: TGTGCCAGCAGCCTAGGGACAGGGTGGGGCACAGATACGCAGTATTTT.

The genes are TRBV6-6 and TRBJ1-5; D is undetermined. V lost 5 bases to trimming and J lost 9 bases, with 20 bases between them. Germline lookup yields CDR1 MNHNY and CDR2 SVGAGI (reference sequence). There are 15 residues in the CDR3. In DNA, the CDR3 is TGTGCCAGCAGTGACCCACCAACGGGATTTTGGCCCCAGCATTTT. Protein product: CASSDPPTGFWPQHF.

The V and J genes are TRBV13 and TRBJ2-7, with D tentatively TRBD2 (6 bases). The CDR3 totals 14 residues. Germline V CDR1 and CDR2: PRHDT, FYEKMQ (reference sequence). The CDR3 reads CASTMSRGSYEQYV. The CDR3 DNA follows: TGTGCGTCGACAATGTCCCGGGGGAGTTACGAGCAGTACGTC.

The chain joins TRBV7-2 to TRBJ2-1; TRBD2 aligns across 8 bases. The V gene's germline CDR1 is SGHTA and CDR2 FQGNSA. The junction had 5 bases not matched to a gene; V was cut back by 2 bases and J by 5 bases. This CDR3 comprises 15 residues. In DNA, the CDR3 is TGTGCCAGCAGCTTAAAACGGGGGGGAAACAATGAGCAGTTCTTC. It translates to CASSLKRGGNNEQFF.

The chain is built from TRBV28 and TRBJ1-6; TRBD1 agrees at 11 bases. From germline, CDR1 is MDHEN and CDR2 SYDVKM. V trimming: 5 bases; J trimming: 0 bases; junction bases outside the gene matches: 6. The CDR3 is 18 amino acids. This CDR3 is CASSTRDRGSSYNSPLHF. The CDR3 DNA reads as TGTGCCAGCAGTACCCGGGACAGGGGGAGCTCCTATAATTCACCCCTCCACTTT.

The rearrangement links TRBV19 to TRBJ2-3, with 7 bases identical to TRBD1. The V gene end was trimmed by 6 bases and the J gene end by 0 bases; junction bases not matched to a gene: 15. The germline V gene encodes CDR1 LNHDA and CDR2 SQIVND (reference sequence). This CDR3 is 18 amino acids long. The CDR3 spells CASRTSGQAKASTDTQYF. The DNA of the CDR3 is TGTGCCAGTAGAACTTCTGGACAGGCCAAGGCTAGCACAGATACGCAGTATTTT.